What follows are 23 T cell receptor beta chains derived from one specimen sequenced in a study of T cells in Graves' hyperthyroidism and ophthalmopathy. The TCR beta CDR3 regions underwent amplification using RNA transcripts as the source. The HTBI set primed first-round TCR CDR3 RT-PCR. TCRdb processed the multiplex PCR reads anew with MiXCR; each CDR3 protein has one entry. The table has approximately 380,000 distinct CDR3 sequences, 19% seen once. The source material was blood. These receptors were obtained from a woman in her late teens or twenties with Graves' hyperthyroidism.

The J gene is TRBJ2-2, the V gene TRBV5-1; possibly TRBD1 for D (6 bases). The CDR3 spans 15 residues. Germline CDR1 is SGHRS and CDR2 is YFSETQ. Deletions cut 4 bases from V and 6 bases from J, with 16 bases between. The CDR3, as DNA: TGCGCCAGCAGCCGTACCCGACAGGTTTCCGGGGAGCTGTTTTTT. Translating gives CASSRTRQVSGELFF. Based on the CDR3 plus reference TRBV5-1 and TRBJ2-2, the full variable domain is KAGVTQTPRYLIKTRGQQVTLSCSPISGHRSVSWYQQTPGQGLQFLFEYFSETQRNKGNFPGRFSGRQFSNSRSEMNVSTLELGDSALYLCASSRTRQVSGELFFGEGSRLTVL.

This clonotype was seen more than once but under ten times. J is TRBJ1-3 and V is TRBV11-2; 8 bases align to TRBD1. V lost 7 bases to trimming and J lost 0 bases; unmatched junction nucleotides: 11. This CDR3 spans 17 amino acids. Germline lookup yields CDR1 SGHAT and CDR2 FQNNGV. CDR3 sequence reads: CASIDRGYWDSGNTIYF. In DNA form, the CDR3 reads TGTGCCAGCATCGACAGGGGTTACTGGGACTCTGGAAACACCATATATTTT.

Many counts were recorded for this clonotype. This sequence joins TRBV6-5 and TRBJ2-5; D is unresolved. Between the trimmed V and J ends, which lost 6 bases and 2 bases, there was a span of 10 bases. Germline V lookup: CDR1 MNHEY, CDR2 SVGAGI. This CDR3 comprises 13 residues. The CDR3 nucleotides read TGTGCCAGCAGCTTCGGACGGCAAGAGACCCAGTACTTC. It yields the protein CASSFGRQETQYF.

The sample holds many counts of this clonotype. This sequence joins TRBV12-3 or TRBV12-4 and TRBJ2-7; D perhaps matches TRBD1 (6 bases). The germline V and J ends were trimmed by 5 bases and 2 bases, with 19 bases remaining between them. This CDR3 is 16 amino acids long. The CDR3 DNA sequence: TGTGCCAGCAGTCACCCCCGGACAGCCTCTACCTACGAGCAGTACTTC. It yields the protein CASSHPRTASTYEQYF.

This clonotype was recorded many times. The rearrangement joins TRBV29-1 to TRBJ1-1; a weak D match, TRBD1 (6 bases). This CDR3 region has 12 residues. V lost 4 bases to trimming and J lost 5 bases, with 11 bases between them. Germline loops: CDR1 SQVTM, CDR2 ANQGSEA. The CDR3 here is CSVGRTETEAFF. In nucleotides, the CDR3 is TGCAGCGTTGGCAGGACAGAAACTGAAGCTTTCTTT.

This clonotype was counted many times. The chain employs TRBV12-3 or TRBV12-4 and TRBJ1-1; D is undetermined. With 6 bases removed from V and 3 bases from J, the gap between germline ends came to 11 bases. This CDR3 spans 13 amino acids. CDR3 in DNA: TGTGCCAGCAGGGTCCGGGAGCACACTGAAGCTTTCTTT. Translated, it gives CASRVREHTEAFF.

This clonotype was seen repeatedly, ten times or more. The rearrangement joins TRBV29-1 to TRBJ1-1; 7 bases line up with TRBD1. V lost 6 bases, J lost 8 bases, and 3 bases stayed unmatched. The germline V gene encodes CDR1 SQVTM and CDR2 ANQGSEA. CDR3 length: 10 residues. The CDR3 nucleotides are TGCAGCGTACGGACAGGCGAAGCTTTCTTT. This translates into CSVRTGEAFF. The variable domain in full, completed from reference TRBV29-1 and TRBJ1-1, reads SAVISQKPSRDICQRGTSLTIQCQVDSQVTMMFWYRQQPGQSLTLIATANQGSEATYESGFVIDKFPISRPNLTFSTLTVSNMSPEDSSIYLCSVRTGEAFFGQGTRLTVV.

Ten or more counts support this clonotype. CDR3 sequence: CASSKVGVPNTEAFF. In DNA, the CDR3 is TGTGCCAGCAGCAAAGTGGGGGTCCCGAACACTGAAGCTTTCTTT. The chain couples TRBV28 to TRBJ1-1, with D possibly matching TRBD1 (5 bases). Trimming left V 6 bases short and J 1 base short, with 15 bases between. Germline lookup yields CDR1 MDHEN and CDR2 SYDVKM. CDR3 size: 15 residues.

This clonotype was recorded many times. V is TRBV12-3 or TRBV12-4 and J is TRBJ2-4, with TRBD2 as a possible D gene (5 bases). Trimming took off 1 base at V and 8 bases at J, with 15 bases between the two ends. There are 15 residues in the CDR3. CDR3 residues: CASSLGTADSHIQYF. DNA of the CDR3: TGTGCCAGCAGTTTAGGGACTGCCGATTCGCACATTCAGTACTTC.

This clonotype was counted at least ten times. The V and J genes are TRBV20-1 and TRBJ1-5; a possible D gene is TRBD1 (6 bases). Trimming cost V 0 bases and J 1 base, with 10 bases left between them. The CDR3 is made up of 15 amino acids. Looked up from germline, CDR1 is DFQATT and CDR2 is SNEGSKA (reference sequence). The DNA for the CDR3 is TGCAGTGCTAGAGATCAGGGGAAGAGCAATCAGCCCCAGCATTTT. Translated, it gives CSARDQGKSNQPQHF.

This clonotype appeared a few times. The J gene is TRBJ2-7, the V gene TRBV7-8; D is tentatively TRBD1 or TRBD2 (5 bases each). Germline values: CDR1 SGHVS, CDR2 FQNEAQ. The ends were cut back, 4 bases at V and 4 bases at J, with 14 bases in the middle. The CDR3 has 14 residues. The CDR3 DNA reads TGTGCCAGCAGCTCCCGGGAAGGGGCATACGAGCAGTACTTC. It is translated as CASSSREGAYEQYF.

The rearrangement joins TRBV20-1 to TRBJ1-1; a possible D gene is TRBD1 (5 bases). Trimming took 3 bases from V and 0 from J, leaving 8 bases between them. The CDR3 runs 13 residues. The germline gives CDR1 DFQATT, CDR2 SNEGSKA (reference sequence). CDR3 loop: CSASAGLNTEAFF. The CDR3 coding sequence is TGCAGTGCTAGTGCAGGGCTGAACACTGAAGCTTTCTTT.

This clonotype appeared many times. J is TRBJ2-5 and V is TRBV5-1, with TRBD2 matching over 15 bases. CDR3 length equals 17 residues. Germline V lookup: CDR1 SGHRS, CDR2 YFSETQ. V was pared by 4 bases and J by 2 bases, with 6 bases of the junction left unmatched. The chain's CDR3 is CASSTGLAGGHQETQYF. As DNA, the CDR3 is TGCGCCAGCAGCACGGGACTAGCGGGGGGTCATCAAGAGACCCAGTACTTC.

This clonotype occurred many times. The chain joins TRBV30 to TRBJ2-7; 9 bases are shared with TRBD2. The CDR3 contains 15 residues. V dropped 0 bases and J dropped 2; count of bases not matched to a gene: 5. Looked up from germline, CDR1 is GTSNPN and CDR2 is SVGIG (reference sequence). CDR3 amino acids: CAWSVGGGGPYEQYF. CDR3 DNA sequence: TGTGCCTGGAGTGTAGGCGGGGGGGGCCCCTACGAGCAGTACTTC.

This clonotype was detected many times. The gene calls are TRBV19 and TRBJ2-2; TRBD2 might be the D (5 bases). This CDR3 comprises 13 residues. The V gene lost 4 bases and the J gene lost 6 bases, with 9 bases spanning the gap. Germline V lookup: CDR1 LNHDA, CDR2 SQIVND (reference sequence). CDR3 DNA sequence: TGTGCCAGTAGTAGGTTCGGGGCCGGGGAGCTGTTTTTT. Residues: CASSRFGAGELFF.

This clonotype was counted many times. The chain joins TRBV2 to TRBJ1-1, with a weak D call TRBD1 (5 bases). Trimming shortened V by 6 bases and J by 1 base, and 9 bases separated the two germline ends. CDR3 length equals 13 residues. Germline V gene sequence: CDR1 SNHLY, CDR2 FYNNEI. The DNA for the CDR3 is TGTGCCAGCAGGGGACTGAAGAACACTGAAGCTTTCTTT. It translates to CASRGLKNTEAFF.

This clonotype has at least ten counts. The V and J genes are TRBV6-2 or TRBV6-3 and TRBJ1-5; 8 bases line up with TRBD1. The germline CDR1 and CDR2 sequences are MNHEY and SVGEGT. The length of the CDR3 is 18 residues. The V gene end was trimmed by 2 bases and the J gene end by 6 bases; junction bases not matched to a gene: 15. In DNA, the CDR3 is TGTGCCAGCAGTTACCTCCCTGGACAGGGCGGGAAGGGTCAGCCCCAGCATTTT. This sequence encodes CASSYLPGQGGKGQPQHF.

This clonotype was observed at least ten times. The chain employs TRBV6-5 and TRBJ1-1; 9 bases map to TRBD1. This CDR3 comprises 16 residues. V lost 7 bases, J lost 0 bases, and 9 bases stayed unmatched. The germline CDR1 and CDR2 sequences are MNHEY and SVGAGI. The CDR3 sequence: CASIFRTGAMNTEAFF. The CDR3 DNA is TGTGCCAGCATATTTCGGACAGGGGCCATGAACACTGAAGCTTTCTTT.

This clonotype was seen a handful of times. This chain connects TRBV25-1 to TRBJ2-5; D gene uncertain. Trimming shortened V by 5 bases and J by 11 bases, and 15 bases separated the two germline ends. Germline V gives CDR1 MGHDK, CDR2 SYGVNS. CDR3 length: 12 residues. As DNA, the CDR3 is TGTGCCAGCAGTAAACGGGTAGACACTCAGTACTTC. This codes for CASSKRVDTQYF.

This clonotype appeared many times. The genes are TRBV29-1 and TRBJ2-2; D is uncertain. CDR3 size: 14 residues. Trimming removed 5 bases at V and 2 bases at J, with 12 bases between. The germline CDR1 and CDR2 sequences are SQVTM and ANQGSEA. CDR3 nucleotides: TGCAGCGTTCGAGTATCCAAAAACACCGGGGAGCTGTTTTTT. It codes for CSVRVSKNTGELFF.

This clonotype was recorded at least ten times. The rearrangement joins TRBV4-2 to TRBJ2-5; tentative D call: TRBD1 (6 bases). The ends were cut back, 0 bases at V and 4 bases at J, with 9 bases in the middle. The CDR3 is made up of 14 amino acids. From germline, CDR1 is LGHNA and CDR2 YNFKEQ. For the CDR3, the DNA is TGTGCCAGCAGCCAAGAGATAGGGGGAGAGACCCAGTACTTC. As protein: CASSQEIGGETQYF.

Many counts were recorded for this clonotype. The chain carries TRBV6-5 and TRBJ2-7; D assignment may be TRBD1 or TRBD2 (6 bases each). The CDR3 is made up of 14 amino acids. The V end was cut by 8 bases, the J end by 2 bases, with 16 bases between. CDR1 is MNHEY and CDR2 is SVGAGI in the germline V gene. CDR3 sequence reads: CASHGKRGPYEQYF. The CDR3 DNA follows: TGTGCCAGCCATGGTAAACGGGGGCCCTACGAGCAGTACTTC.

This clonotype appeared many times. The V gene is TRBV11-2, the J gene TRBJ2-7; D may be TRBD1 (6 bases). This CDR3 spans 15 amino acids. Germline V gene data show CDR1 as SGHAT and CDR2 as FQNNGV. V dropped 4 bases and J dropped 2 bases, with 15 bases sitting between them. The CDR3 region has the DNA TGTGCCAGCAGCTGGGGGACATTTACCACCTACGAGCAGTACTTC. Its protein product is CASSWGTFTTYEQYF.